The 18 T cell receptor beta chains below come from one sample, sequenced in a study of cytomegalovirus exposure and HLA in healthy donors. TCRdb keeps only in-frame clones here, not all; method: immunoSEQ multiplex PCR. This sample carries about 150,000 clones, approximately 82% of them seen once, and the ten largest clones take 25% to 30%. Sample: PBMCs. All receptors derive from a man aged 25-45 years in good health and CMV-seropositive.

The rearrangement links TRBV7-9 to TRBJ1-2; 8 positions match TRBD1. The V gene end was trimmed by 5 bases and the J gene end by 7 bases; junction bases not matched to a gene: 15. Germline CDR1 and CDR2: SEHNR and FQNEAQ (reference sequence). The CDR3 length is 16 residues. In DNA form, the CDR3 reads TGTGCCAGCAGCACAGGGACAGGTTTGTCCTATCGTGGCTACACCTTC. Residues: CASSTGTGLSYRGYTF.

The chain has TRBV18 and TRBJ2-1; TRBD2 matches 13 bases. Germline V gene sequence: CDR1 KGHSH, CDR2 LQKENI. CDR3 length equals 16 residues. V dropped 4 bases and J dropped 7; count of bases not matched to a gene: 7. CDR3 coding DNA: TGTGCCAGCTCACGCCTAACTAGCGGGGGGGATAATGAGCAGTTCTTC. Amino acid sequence: CASSRLTSGGDNEQFF. Using reference TRBV18 and TRBJ2-1 for the parts outside the CDR3, the full variable domain is NAGVMQNPRHLVRRRGQEARLRCSPMKGHSHVYWYRQLPEEGLKFMVYLQKENIIDESGMPKERFSAEFPKEGPSILRIQQVVRGDSAAYFCASSRLTSGGDNEQFFGPGTRLTVL.

The chain uses TRBV29-1 and TRBJ1-1; D is perhaps TRBD1 (5 bases). The V gene's germline CDR1 is SQVTM and CDR2 ANQGSEA. This CDR3 is built from 11 residues. The V gene lost 3 bases and the J gene lost 5 bases, with 7 bases spanning the gap. This CDR3 reads CSVDRVTEAFF. CDR3 DNA: TGCAGCGTTGACAGGGTTACTGAAGCTTTCTTT.

This clone was counted ten times or more. V and J are TRBV6-6 and TRBJ1-2; D is possibly TRBD1 (5 bases). Germline CDR1 and CDR2: MNHNY and SVGAGI (reference sequence). V lost 7 bases, J lost 5 bases, and 17 bases lay in between. This CDR3 has 14 residues. CDR3 residues: CASTPGTDYYGYTF. The CDR3, as DNA: TGTGCCAGCACCCCAGGGACGGACTATTATGGCTACACCTTC.

The V call is TRBV19, the J call TRBJ2-1; TRBD2 matches 14 bases. V gave up 5 bases and J gave up 4 bases; unmatched junction bases: 4. This CDR3 has 16 amino acids. Germline CDR1 is LNHDA and CDR2 is SQIVND (reference sequence). DNA for the CDR3: TGTGCCAGTAGTCTCCGGACTAGCGGGAGGTACAATGAGCAGTTCTTC. Protein: CASSLRTSGRYNEQFF.

CDR3 in amino acids: CASSFPGQGADTQYF. CDR3 nucleotide sequence: TGTGCCAGCAGTTTCCCGGGACAGGGCGCAGATACGCAGTATTTT. This sequence joins TRBV28 and TRBJ2-3; 9 positions agree with TRBD1. This CDR3 comprises 15 residues. The V gene's germline CDR1 is MDHEN and CDR2 SYDVKM. V was pared by 3 bases and J by 4 bases, with 5 bases of the junction left unmatched.

This sequence joins TRBV6-1 and TRBJ2-7; 7 bases agree with TRBD1. Germline V gene sequence: CDR1 MNHNS, CDR2 SASEGT. With 4 bases clipped from V and 6 bases from J, the junction kept 9 bases outside the gene matches. This CDR3 region has 14 residues. The CDR3 DNA follows: TGTGCCAGCAGTGGGTACAGGGGAGCGGTCGAGCAGTACTTC. Amino acids: CASSGYRGAVEQYF.

The CDR3 loop is CSVDRGLNTEAFF. The CDR3 DNA reads as TGCAGCGTTGATCGGGGATTAAACACTGAAGCTTTCTTT. The chain employs TRBV29-1 and TRBJ1-1; no reliable D call. Germline V gene lookup returns CDR1 SQVTM and CDR2 ANQGSEA. The CDR3 is 13 amino acids. V dropped 3 bases and J dropped 2 bases, with 10 bases sitting between them. The variable domain in full, with the rest retrieved from reference TRBV29-1 and TRBJ1-1, is SAVISQKPSRDICQRGTSLTIQCQVDSQVTMMFWYRQQPGQSLTLIATANQGSEATYESGFVIDKFPISRPNLTFSTLTVSNMSPEDSSIYLCSVDRGLNTEAFFGQGTRLTVV.

In this sample, this clone turned up a few times. The chain recombines TRBV5-1 with TRBJ1-5; the D is unclear. Trimming left V 0 bases short and J 9 bases short, with 10 bases between. This CDR3 contains 13 residues. Germline CDR1 is SGHRS and CDR2 is YFSETQ. CDR3 sequence reads: CASSLEATGPQHF. CDR3 nucleotide sequence: TGCGCCAGCAGCTTGGAAGCAACCGGGCCCCAGCATTTT.

This clone was seen a single time. The chain links TRBV18 to TRBJ2-1; the match to TRBD2 covers 10 bases. From germline, CDR1 is KGHSH and CDR2 LQKENI. The CDR3 sequence is 15 residues long. The V and J ends lost 3 bases and 6 bases, in that order; junction bases with no gene match: 5. The CDR3 loop reads CASSPPGLASNEQFF. The CDR3 DNA sequence: TGTGCCAGCTCACCGCCGGGACTAGCGTCCAATGAGCAGTTCTTC.

J is TRBJ2-1 and V is TRBV11-2; 12 nucleotides line up with TRBD2. CDR3 size: 19 residues. From germline, CDR1 is SGHAT and CDR2 FQNNGV. The J segment lost 3 bases and the V segment lost 3 bases, leaving 12 bases of the junction unmatched. The DNA of the CDR3 is TGTGCCAGCAGCTTGACTCTAGCGGGAGGGCAGAAGCTCTACAATGAGCAGTTCTTC. This translates into CASSLTLAGGQKLYNEQFF.

V usage is TRBV5-1 and J usage is TRBJ2-3; 12 bases line up with TRBD2. Germline V gives CDR1 SGHRS, CDR2 YFSETQ. The CDR3 covers 18 residues. The J segment lost 2 bases and the V segment lost 5 bases, leaving 12 bases of the junction unmatched. The DNA for the CDR3 is TGCGCCAGCAGGGTAACGGGACTAGCGGGCTTCTACACAGATACGCAGTATTTT. Translated: CASRVTGLAGFYTDTQYF.

Only one count was recorded for this clone. The rearrangement uses TRBV7-8 and TRBJ2-2, with 7 positions matching TRBD1. This CDR3 has 14 residues. J lost 6 bases, V lost 3 bases, and 4 bases had no gene match. Germline CDR1 reads SGHVS; CDR2 reads FQNEAQ. CDR3 in DNA: TGTGCCAGCAGCTTTAGACAGGGCGCCGGGGAGCTGTTTTTT. Protein sequence: CASSFRQGAGELFF. Supplemented by reference TRBV7-8 and TRBJ2-2, the full variable domain reads GAGVSQSPRYKVAKRGQDVALRCDPISGHVSLFWYQQALGQGPEFLTYFQNEAQLDKSGLPSDRFFAERPEGSVSTLKIQRTQQEDSAVYLCASSFRQGAGELFFGEGSRLTVL.

The chain carries TRBV6-6 and TRBJ1-1, with D hard to call. V lost 3 bases and J 1 base, leaving 9 bases between the germline ends. CDR1 is MNHNY, CDR2 SVGAGI, per germline (reference sequence). This CDR3 is 14 amino acids long. Written as DNA, the CDR3 is TGTGCCAGCAGTTATGCGGAGAGGAACACTGAAGCTTTCTTT. Translating it yields CASSYAERNTEAFF.

V usage is TRBV7-3 and J usage is TRBJ1-1; D is perhaps TRBD1 (5 bases). Germline CDR1 and CDR2: SGHTA and FQGTGA. There are 14 residues in the CDR3. The V end lost 4 bases, the J end lost 5 bases, and 14 bases lay between the germline ends. Here the CDR3 reads CASSSVGGGTEAFF. The CDR3 DNA follows: TGTGCCAGCAGCTCCGTCGGGGGGGGTACTGAAGCTTTCTTT.

This sequence joins TRBV5-4 and TRBJ2-2, with 7 bases identical to TRBD2. The CDR3 has 15 residues. Germline V gene sequence: CDR1 SGHNT, CDR2 YYREEE (reference sequence). The V gene end was trimmed by 2 bases and the J gene end by 4 bases; junction bases not matched to a gene: 5. The CDR3 nucleotides are TGTGCCAGCAGCTTTTATGCTAGCGGCACCGGGGAGCTGTTTTTT. It specifies CASSFYASGTGELFF.

The CDR3 region is CASSPGTILYEQYF. As DNA, the CDR3 is TGTGCCAGCAGCCCCGGGACTATTCTCTACGAGCAGTACTTC. V is TRBV28 and J is TRBJ2-7; TRBD2 agrees at 7 bases. Germline V gives CDR1 MDHEN, CDR2 SYDVKM. This CDR3 contains 14 residues. V shed 6 bases and J 3 bases; nucleotides not matched to a gene: 8.

The chain has TRBV6-1 and TRBJ2-7; 7 nucleotides line up with TRBD2. This CDR3 spans 14 amino acids. Per the germline V gene, CDR1 is MNHNS and CDR2 is SASEGT. Trimming took 5 bases from V and 3 from J; bases not matched to a gene: 7. Written as DNA, the CDR3 is TGTGCCAGCAGTACTAGCGCCAACGGCTACGAGCAGTACTTC. Translation gives CASSTSANGYEQYF.